The 29 T cell receptor beta chains listed next were all sequenced from one sample in a study of molecular identifiers for immune sequencing clone quantification. TCRdb fed the PCR reads into MiXCR, producing one record per CDR3 protein. The table shows just under 650,000 distinct CDR3 sequences, with around 20% occurring only once. Sequencing input: naive CD8+ T cells from blood, with Jurkat cell RNA spiked in. Sample subset: FACS-sorted CD8+CD4-CCR7+CD45RA+ naive T cells. All receptors come from a human donor in good health. Some libraries in this study had Jurkat cell RNA spiked in.

As to this clonotype: A much larger clone differs by one base, so this may be a read error. V is TRBV28 and J is TRBJ1-5; 7 bases map to TRBD1. CDR3 length: 15 residues. Germline loops: CDR1 MDHEN, CDR2 SYDVKM. The DNA of the CDR3 is TGTGCCAGCAGCCCGGACGGGGAGTTGGGACAGCCCCAGCGTTTT. Encoded protein: CASSPDGELGQPQRF.

With respect to this clonotype: A much larger clone differs from this one at a single base, so this may be a read error. The CDR3 protein is CASSQTGPLIYINEQSF. DNA for the CDR3: TGTGCCAGCAGCCAAACGGGCCCACTCATCTATATTAATGAGCAGTCCTTC. V and J are TRBV28 and TRBJ2-1; no definite D call. The CDR3 covers 17 residues. Germline V CDR1 and CDR2: MDHEN, SYDVKM.

This clonotype was seen at least ten times. The rearrangement uses TRBV28 and TRBJ2-7; no clear D. The V end lost 3 bases, the J end lost 11 bases, and 11 bases lay between the germline ends. The germline CDR1 and CDR2 sequences are MDHEN and SYDVKM. CDR3 length: 11 amino acids. The CDR3 loop reads CASSLSLKEYF. CDR3 sequence (DNA): TGTGCCAGCAGTTTGTCTCTAAAGGAGTACTTC. The full variable domain, its missing parts supplied by reference TRBV28 and TRBJ2-7, is DVKVTQSSRYLVKRTGEKVFLECVQDMDHENMFWYRQDPGLGLRLIYFSYDVKMKEKGDIPEGYSVSREKKERFSLILESASTNQTSMYLCASSLSLKEYFGPGTRLTVT.

The table lists this clonotype with a few counts. The rearrangement links TRBV13 to TRBJ2-1, with D perhaps given as TRBD1 or TRBD2 (5 bases each). The germline V and J ends were trimmed by 4 bases and 10 bases, with 20 bases remaining between them. This CDR3 has 15 amino acids. CDR1 and CDR2 (germline): PRHDT, FYEKMQ (reference sequence). The CDR3 loop reads CASSYGGLGVGEQFF. CDR3 nucleotide sequence: TGTGCCAGCAGCTATGGGGGTCTTGGAGTAGGCGAGCAGTTCTTC.

This clonotype was picked up a small number of times. V usage is TRBV11-2 and J usage is TRBJ2-1, with TRBD1 matching 9 bases. Germline V gene data show CDR1 as SGHAT and CDR2 as FQNNGV. The CDR3 has 15 amino acids. V was clipped by 4 bases and J by 4 bases; unmatched bases: 5. The CDR3 here is CASSYRDREYNEQFF. CDR3 bases: TGTGCCAGCAGCTACCGGGACAGGGAGTACAATGAGCAGTTCTTC.

As to this clonotype: The junction differs from germline at one of its ends, possibly a read error. The chain couples TRBV9 to TRBJ2-2; D may be TRBD1 (6 bases). Germline V lookup: CDR1 SGDLS, CDR2 YYNGEE. The CDR3 sequence is 14 residues long. The CDR3 here is CASSVRGYTEELFF. The CDR3 DNA sequence: TGTGCCAGCAGCGTAAGGGGGTACACCGAGGAGCTGTTTTTT.

This clonotype was observed a few times. V and J are TRBV10-1 and TRBJ2-1; 7 bases match TRBD1. CDR3 length: 14 amino acids. V lost 8 bases to trimming and J lost 3 bases; unmatched junction nucleotides: 7. From germline, CDR1 is WNHNN and CDR2 SYGVQD (reference sequence). The CDR3, as DNA: TGCGCCAGCGGTGCAGGGGGTGACTACAATGAGCAGTTCTTC. Translating gives CASGAGGDYNEQFF.

This clonotype has ten or more counts. This chain joins TRBV4-1 and TRBJ1-6; no firm D call. This CDR3 comprises 15 residues. The germline V and J ends were trimmed by 1 base and 4 bases, with 8 bases remaining between them. Germline assignment: CDR1 MGHRA and CDR2 YSYEKL. The chain's CDR3 is CASSQAFSYNSPLHF. The CDR3 nucleotides are TGCGCCAGCAGCCAAGCGTTCAGTTATAATTCACCCCTCCACTTT.

At least ten counts were recorded for this clonotype. The V call is TRBV11-2, the J call TRBJ2-3; TRBD2 matches at 8 bases. V was clipped by 1 base and J by 4 bases; unmatched bases: 7. The length of the CDR3 is 16 residues. Germline V CDR1 and CDR2: SGHAT, FQNNGV. CDR3 sequence: CASSLAEGLVADTQYF. Written as DNA, the CDR3 is TGTGCCAGCAGCTTAGCGGAGGGACTAGTTGCAGATACGCAGTATTTT.

The chain couples TRBV11-2 to TRBJ2-6; the D call may be TRBD1 or TRBD2 (5 bases each). This CDR3 spans 19 amino acids. Trimming stripped 3 bases from V and 2 bases from J, with 20 bases between. Germline V gives CDR1 SGHAT, CDR2 FQNNGV. The CDR3 spells CASSLVTRTREAGANVLTF. The CDR3 nucleotides are TGTGCCAGCAGCTTGGTGACCAGGACACGGGAAGCTGGGGCCAACGTCCTGACTTTC. Complete variable domain (other parts from reference TRBV11-2 and TRBJ2-6): EAGVAQSPRYKIIEKRQSVAFWCNPISGHATLYWYQQILGQGPKLLIQFQNNGVVDDSQLPKDRFSAERLKGVDSTLKIQPAKLEDSAVYLCASSLVTRTREAGANVLTFGAGSRLTVL.

The V and J genes are TRBV6-2 or TRBV6-3 and TRBJ2-7; D possibly corresponds to TRBD1 (6 bases). The length of the CDR3 is 15 residues. The germline gives CDR1 MNHEY, CDR2 SVGEGT. V was trimmed by 6 bases and J by 3 bases, leaving 18 bases between them. CDR3 DNA: TGTGCCAGCAGCGAAATCTCGGGACAACTCTACGAGCAGTACTTC. Its protein is CASSEISGQLYEQYF.

This clonotype was picked up many times. J is TRBJ2-7 and V is TRBV6-5, with D possibly matching TRBD2 (5 bases). Germline lookup yields CDR1 MNHEY and CDR2 SVGAGI. The CDR3 is 14 amino acids. Trimming took 5 bases from V and 2 from J, leaving 13 bases between them. The chain's CDR3 is CASSTNPGAYEQYF. The CDR3 DNA is TGTGCCAGCAGTACCAACCCCGGGGCCTACGAGCAGTACTTC.

This clonotype was found many times. The chain couples TRBV19 to TRBJ2-3; 10 bases fit TRBD1. Per the germline V gene, CDR1 is LNHDA and CDR2 is SQIVND (reference sequence). With 5 bases clipped from V and 4 bases from J, the junction kept 6 bases outside the gene matches. CDR3 length: 15 residues. CDR3 sequence reads: CASSLGTGVPDTQYF. The CDR3, as DNA: TGTGCCAGTAGTCTCGGGACAGGGGTTCCAGATACGCAGTATTTT.

This clonotype turned up a few times. This chain uses TRBV15 with TRBJ2-7, with 8 bases matching TRBD2. CDR1 is LNHNV, CDR2 YYDKDF, per germline (reference sequence). This CDR3 comprises 15 residues. V gave up 0 bases and J gave up 3 bases; unmatched junction bases: 4. The CDR3, as DNA: TGTGCCACCAGCAGAGAGTTGGGGACTAGCTACGAGCAGTACTTC. Translated: CATSRELGTSYEQYF.

This clonotype was observed a few times. This chain connects TRBV28 to TRBJ1-1; D may be TRBD1 (6 bases). Germline CDR1 and CDR2: MDHEN and SYDVKM. The V end lost 3 bases, the J end lost 5 bases, and 13 bases lay between the germline ends. The CDR3 spans 14 residues. The chain's CDR3 is CASSLSTGWTEAFF. CDR3 nucleotide sequence: TGTGCCAGCAGTTTGTCGACAGGATGGACTGAAGCTTTCTTT.

The CDR3 DNA follows: TGTGCCAGCAGCAATTTCCCGGAGTACAATGAGCAGTTCTTC. Translation gives CASSNFPEYNEQFF. This chain links TRBV7-9 with TRBJ2-1; D remains unclear. Germline V gene lookup returns CDR1 SEHNR and CDR2 FQNEAQ (reference sequence). V lost 5 bases and J lost 4, with 12 bases in between. The CDR3 has 14 amino acids.

The chain uses TRBV7-9 and TRBJ2-7; D unresolved. CDR3 length equals 17 residues. In germline, CDR1 is SEHNR, CDR2 FQNEAQ (reference sequence). Deletions cut 5 bases from V and 0 bases from J, with 20 bases between. The CDR3 nucleotides are TGTGCCAGCAGCGCCGCCGTTTGGGCCGCCCCCTCCTACGAGCAGTACTTC. Translation: CASSAAVWAAPSYEQYF.

This clonotype was seen many times. The chain carries TRBV4-1 and TRBJ1-1; D gene ambiguous. V lost 1 base and J lost 1, with 13 bases in between. The CDR3 contains 16 residues. In germline, CDR1 is MGHRA, CDR2 YSYEKL. The CDR3 DNA is TGCGCCAGCAGCCAAGGCCTGGGCAGAACGAACACTGAAGCTTTCTTT. Its protein product is CASSQGLGRTNTEAFF.

This clonotype was recorded many times. The chain has TRBV28 and TRBJ2-7, with D maybe TRBD2 (6 bases). CDR1 is MDHEN, CDR2 SYDVKM, per germline. With 7 bases removed from V and 3 bases from J, the gap between germline ends came to 13 bases. The CDR3 has 13 amino acids. CDR3 loop: CASTQGLHYEQYF. The DNA for the CDR3 is TGTGCCAGCACCCAAGGACTACACTACGAGCAGTACTTC.

The genes are TRBV5-1 and TRBJ2-1, with 15 bases that match TRBD2. V lost 4 bases and J lost 0; bases outside the gene matches: 8. Germline V gene data show CDR1 as SGHRS and CDR2 as YFSETQ. CDR3 length equals 19 residues. CDR3 sequence: CASSARTSGGVSSYNEQFF. The CDR3 DNA reads as TGCGCCAGCAGCGCCAGGACTAGCGGGGGGGTGAGCTCCTACAATGAGCAGTTCTTC.

This clonotype was found a few times. The chain joins TRBV11-2 to TRBJ2-3; TRBD1 matches 8 bases. This CDR3 is built from 16 residues. Germline loops: CDR1 SGHAT, CDR2 FQNNGV. With V trimmed by 5 bases and J by 2 bases, 9 bases remained unmatched. The CDR3: CASSTQTGVDTDTQYF. DNA for the CDR3: TGTGCCAGCAGCACCCAGACAGGGGTGGACACAGATACGCAGTATTTT.

This clonotype was detected ten times or more. The chain couples TRBV13 to TRBJ2-7; 10 bases line up with TRBD1. V dropped 5 bases and J dropped 3; count of bases not matched to a gene: 7. This CDR3 contains 15 residues. Germline V gene lookup returns CDR1 PRHDT and CDR2 FYEKMQ (reference sequence). CDR3 sequence (DNA): TGTGCCAGCAGCCCGGGACAGGGGCCTGACTACGAGCAGTACTTC. Protein: CASSPGQGPDYEQYF.

This clonotype showed up many times. The gene calls are TRBV6-6 and TRBJ2-7; unclear D gene. V lost 5 bases to trimming and J lost 4 bases, with 9 bases between them. CDR1 is MNHNY, CDR2 SVGAGI, per germline (reference sequence). The CDR3 length is 12 residues. In nucleotides, the CDR3 is TGTGCCAGCAGTACAGAGAAGTACGAGCAGTACTTC. Amino acid sequence: CASSTEKYEQYF.

This clonotype showed up many times. This chain connects TRBV20-1 to TRBJ1-1, with a weak D call TRBD1 (5 bases). V dropped 0 bases and J dropped 1 base, with 12 bases sitting between them. CDR3 length: 15 residues. The germline CDR1 and CDR2 sequences are DFQATT and SNEGSKA (reference sequence). CDR3 sequence (DNA): TGCAGTGCTAGAGATCTGGGGCTTTCGAACACTGAAGCTTTCTTT. Its protein product is CSARDLGLSNTEAFF.

This clonotype was observed a few times. The rearrangement joins TRBV7-9 to TRBJ1-5, with TRBD1 identical over 10 bases. The J segment lost 4 bases and the V segment lost 5 bases, leaving 5 bases of the junction unmatched. The length of the CDR3 is 15 residues. CDR1 and CDR2 from the germline V gene are SEHNR and FQNEAQ (reference sequence). CDR3 nucleotide sequence: TGTGCCAGCAGCCCGGGACAGGGGTGGAATCAGCCCCAGCATTTT. Translation: CASSPGQGWNQPQHF.

This clonotype was found a few times. The chain recombines TRBV7-9 with TRBJ2-2; D is tentatively TRBD1 or TRBD2 (5 bases each). This CDR3 is 16 amino acids long. Germline loops: CDR1 SEHNR, CDR2 FQNEAQ (reference sequence). V was pared by 5 bases and J by 1 base, with 14 bases between. CDR3: CASSPPRGVNTGELFF. Written as DNA, the CDR3 is TGTGCCAGCAGCCCCCCGCGAGGGGTGAACACCGGGGAGCTGTTTTTT.

This clonotype showed up many times. One end of the junction varies from germline; a read error may be responsible. This sequence joins TRBV29-1 and TRBJ2-7; D perhaps matches TRBD2 (6 bases). The CDR3 spans 13 residues. Germline V gene sequence: CDR1 SQVTM, CDR2 ANQGSEA. The CDR3 reads CSVEVRTDYKQYF. The CDR3 region has the DNA TGCAGCGTTGAAGTTCGGACGGACTACAAGCAGTACTTC.

Here the CDR3 reads CASSTLAGETYNEQFF. CDR3 bases: TGTGCCAGCAGCACCTTAGCGGGAGAGACCTACAATGAGCAGTTCTTC. The V call is TRBV7-3, the J call TRBJ2-1; the match to TRBD2 covers 9 bases. V lost 5 bases to trimming and J lost 2 bases; unmatched junction nucleotides: 7. This CDR3 has 16 amino acids. Germline lookup yields CDR1 SGHTA and CDR2 FQGTGA. Full variable domain (missing parts from reference TRBV7-3 and TRBJ2-1): GAGVSQTPSNKVTEKGKYVELRCDPISGHTALYWYRQSLGQGPEFLIYFQGTGAADDSGLPNDRFFAVRPEGSVSTLKIQRTERGDSAVYLCASSTLAGETYNEQFFGPGTRLTVL.

This clonotype turned up a few times. The genes are TRBV4-3 and TRBJ1-1; D uncertain. Trimming left V 4 bases short and J 3 bases short, with 24 bases between. The germline CDR1 and CDR2 sequences are LGHNA and YSLEER. The CDR3 sequence is 18 residues long. For the CDR3, the DNA is TGCGCCAGCAGCCTTTTCGGAGGAGAGCCCCGATTGGACACTGAAGCTTTCTTT. It is translated as CASSLFGGEPRLDTEAFF.